This T cell receptor beta chain came from a study of regulatory dendritic cells for organ transplantation. Germline assignment: CDR1 KGHSH and CDR2 LQKENI. The V end was cut by 0 bases, the J end by 6 bases, with 12 bases between. The CDR3 extends over 14 amino acids. Assay: immunoSEQ multiplex PCR; the TCRdb copy retains only in-frame clones and omits some. Of some 9,600 clones in the sample, roughly two thirds are singletons; the top ten hold 0.57%. General study points: Naive T cells showed high diversity, memory cells less, memory CD8+ least. Memory CD8+ clonal expansion seemed more limited with regulatory than mature dendritic cells.

This clone occurred a few times. Its specificity is unknown. Sorted subsets were CFSE-labeled and cultured 4 to 6 days with allogeneic dendritic cells. Memory T cells were CD45RO+, naive were CD45RA+, sorted by FACS. Material for sequencing was naive CD4+ T cells from blood cultured with dendritic cells. As for subset: CD45RA+ naive T cells. The sequence was collected from a human donor in good health. The V call is TRBV18, the J call TRBJ2-7; a weak D match, TRBD1 (5 bases). This CDR3 reads CASSPPRPRGEQYF. CDR3 sequence (DNA): TGTGCCAGCTCACCACCGCGACCAAGGGGCGAGCAGTACTTC.